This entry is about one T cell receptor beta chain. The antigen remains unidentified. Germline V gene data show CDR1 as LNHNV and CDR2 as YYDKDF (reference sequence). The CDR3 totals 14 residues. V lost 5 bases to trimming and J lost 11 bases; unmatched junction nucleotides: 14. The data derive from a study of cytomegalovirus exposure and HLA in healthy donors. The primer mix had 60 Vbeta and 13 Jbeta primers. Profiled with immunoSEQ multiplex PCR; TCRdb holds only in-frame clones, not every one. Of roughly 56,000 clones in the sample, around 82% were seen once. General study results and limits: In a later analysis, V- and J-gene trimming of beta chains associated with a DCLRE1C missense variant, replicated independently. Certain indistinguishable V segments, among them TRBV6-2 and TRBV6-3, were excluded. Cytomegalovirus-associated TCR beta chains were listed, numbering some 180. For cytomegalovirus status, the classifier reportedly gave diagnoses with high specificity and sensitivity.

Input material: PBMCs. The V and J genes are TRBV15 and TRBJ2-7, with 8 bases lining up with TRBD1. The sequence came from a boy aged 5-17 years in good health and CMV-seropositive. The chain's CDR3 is CATSVAGQGARKYF. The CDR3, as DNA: TGTGCCACCAGCGTCGCGGGTCAGGGGGCGCGCAAGTACTTC.